This T cell receptor beta chain was recovered during a study of cytomegalovirus exposure and HLA in healthy donors. The PCR contained 60 Vbeta and 13 Jbeta primers. Here immunoSEQ multiplex PCR was the method, and the copy in TCRdb shows in-frame clones only, minus some. This table has fewer than 150,000 clones, about four fifths appearing once. Concerning this clone itself: The antigen remains unidentified.

Study-level findings and limits: Among immune exposure information, only CMV serostatus was available.

Germline assignment: CDR1 MNHEY and CDR2 SMNVEV (reference sequence). The CDR3 consists of 16 residues. J gave up 3 bases and V 6 bases, and 10 bases lay outside the gene matches. The chain combines TRBV27 with TRBJ2-7; 11 bases are shared with TRBD1. Material for sequencing was PBMCs. This TCR came from a male donor in good health and CMV-seronegative. CDR3 nucleotides: TGTGCCAGCAGCCCATCGGGGGGGACAGGGGGCTACGAGCAGTACTTC. Translated, it gives CASSPSGGTGGYEQYF.